The clone carrying this T cell receptor beta chain was seen only once. The record originates from a study of blood T cell repertoires in COVID-19. Study overall: PBMCs, B-cell-depleted T cells, or T cells provided the cDNA or gDNA that made up the material.

As processed by the authors: Quantification of nucleated cells was approximated via reference gene primer amplification. The data were produced by immunoSEQ multiplex PCR, yet TCRdb's version contains in-frame clones alone and is incomplete. V and J calls and clone size are those listed in that table; D and trimming were worked out from the DNA. The data show 90,000 to 100,000 clones, with about 85% seen just once and approximately 13% held by the top ten. What was sequenced was peripheral blood. This receptor was identified in a human donor in a cohort sampled during active COVID-19.

CDR3: CASRGTSYEQYF. DNA for the CDR3: TGTGCCAGTCGCGGGACCTCCTACGAGCAGTACTTC. The J gene is TRBJ2-7, the V gene TRBV28, with TRBD2 as a possible D gene (6 bases). V was cut by 9 bases and J by 0 bases, with 9 bases left in between. Germline V gene data show CDR1 as MDHEN and CDR2 as SYDVKM. The CDR3 is made up of 12 amino acids.